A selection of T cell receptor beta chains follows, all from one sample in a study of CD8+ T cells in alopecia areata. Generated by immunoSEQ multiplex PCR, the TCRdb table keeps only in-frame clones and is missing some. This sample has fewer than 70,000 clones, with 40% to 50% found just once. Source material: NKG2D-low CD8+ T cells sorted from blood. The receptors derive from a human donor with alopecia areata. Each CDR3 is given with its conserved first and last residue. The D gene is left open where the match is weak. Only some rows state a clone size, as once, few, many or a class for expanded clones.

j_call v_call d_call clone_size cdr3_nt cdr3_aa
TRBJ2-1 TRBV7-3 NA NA TGTGCCAGCAGCATTACAGGCATTCGTGGCAATGAGCAGTTCTTC CASSITGIRGNEQFF
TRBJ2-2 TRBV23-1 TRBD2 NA TGCGCCAGCAGTCACCCCACCGTCGGGAGGGGGGAGCTGTTTTTT CASSHPTVGRGELFF
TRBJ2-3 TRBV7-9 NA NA TGTGCCAGCAGCGGGGACAGCACAGATACGCAGTATTTT CASSGDSTDTQYF
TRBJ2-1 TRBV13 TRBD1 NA TGTGCCAGCAGCCATCCGGGACAGAGAAACTACAATGAGCAGTTCTTC CASSHPGQRNYNEQFF
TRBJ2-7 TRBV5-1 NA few TGCGCCAGCGCTGGGGCAGGACGATCCTACGAGCAGTACTTC CASAGAGRSYEQYF
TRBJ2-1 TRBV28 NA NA TGTGCCAGCAGTTCGTACAATGAGCAGTTCTTC CASSSYNEQFF
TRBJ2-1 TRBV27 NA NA TGTGCCAGCAGTAGAGTCAGATCTGAGCAGTTCTTC CASSRVRSEQFF
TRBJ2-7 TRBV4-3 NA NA TGCGCCAGCAGCCAAGATTTCCCCACGCACGAGCAGTACTTC CASSQDFPTHEQYF
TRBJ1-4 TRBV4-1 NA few TGCGCCAGCAGCCCTCTCGGCAGCGCGAATGAAAAACTGTTTTTT CASSPLGSANEKLFF
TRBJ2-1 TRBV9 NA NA TGTGCCAGCAGCGCGCGGAGCGGGTACAATGAGCAGTTCTTC CASSARSGYNEQFF
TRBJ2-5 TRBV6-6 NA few TGTGCCAGCAGCCTCGCGTCTTGGGAGACCCAGTACTTC CASSLASWETQYF
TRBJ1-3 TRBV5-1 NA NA TGCGCCAGCAGCTTGGAGAGCATTGCGGGAAACACCATATATTTT CASSLESIAGNTIYF
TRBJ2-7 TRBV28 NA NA TGTGCCAGCAGTTCGGGACTGCTGACCTACGAGCAGTACTTC CASSSGLLTYEQYF
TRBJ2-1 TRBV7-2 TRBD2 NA TGTGCCAGCAGTCTAGCGGGAGGGCCCTACAATGAGCAGTTCTTC CASSLAGGPYNEQFF
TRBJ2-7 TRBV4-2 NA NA TGTGCCAGCAGCCCCGAGGTGAGGTACGAGCAGTACTTC CASSPEVRYEQYF
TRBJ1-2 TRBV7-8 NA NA TGTGCCAGCAGCTTAGCATCGAGGGCGACTAGGTATGGCTACACCTTC CASSLASRATRYGYTF
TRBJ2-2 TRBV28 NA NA TGTGCCAGCAGCCCCTTTGGGTTGAACACCGGGGAGCTGTTTTTT CASSPFGLNTGELFF
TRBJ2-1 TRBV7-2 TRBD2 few TGTGCCAGCAGCCCCGGGGGGGGCCGCTACAATGAGCAGTTCTTC CASSPGGGRYNEQFF
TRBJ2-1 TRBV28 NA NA TGTGCCAGCAGTCATGAACATGACAATGAGCAGTTCTTC CASSHEHDNEQFF
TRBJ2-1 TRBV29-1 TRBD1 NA TGCAGCGTGACCACCGGGACAGGGACCGATGAGCAGTTCTTC CSVTTGTGTDEQFF
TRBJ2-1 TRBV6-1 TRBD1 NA TGTGCCAGCAGTGAATCGGGACAGAGGATCAATGAGCAGTTCTTC CASSESGQRINEQFF
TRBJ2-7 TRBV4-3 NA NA TGCGCCAGCAGCCAAGGAATCCCCAGGACCCTCCGGGAGCAGTACTTC CASSQGIPRTLREQYF
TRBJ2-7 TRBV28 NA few TGTGCCAGCAGTTTGGGCGAGCAGTACTTC CASSLGEQYF
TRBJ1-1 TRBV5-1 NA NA TGCGCCAGCAGCCCTGGCGGACTCATGAACACTGAAGCTTTCTTT CASSPGGLMNTEAFF
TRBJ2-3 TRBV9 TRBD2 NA TGTGCCAGCAGCGATTCCCTTAGCGGGAGGGCCGACACAGATACGCAGTATTTT CASSDSLSGRADTDTQYF
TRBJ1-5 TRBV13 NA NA TGTGCCAGCAGCTCTGGTAACCGGGCCACCCAGCCCCAGCATTTT CASSSGNRATQPQHF
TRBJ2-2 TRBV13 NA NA TGTGCCAGCAGCCAAGCGGTACGGGGGCCAGGGGAGCTGTTTTTT CASSQAVRGPGELFF
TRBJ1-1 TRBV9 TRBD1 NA TGTGCCAGCAGCGCAGAAACGGGGACAGTGAACACTGAAGCTTTCTTT CASSAETGTVNTEAFF
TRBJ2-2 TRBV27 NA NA TGTGCCAGCACCCTGGTTGGGGTCTCGAACACCGGGGAGCTGTTTTTT CASTLVGVSNTGELFF
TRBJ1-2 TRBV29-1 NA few TGCAGCGTGGAGGGGGGATTAGCTGTCTTGGGCTACACCTTC CSVEGGLAVLGYTF
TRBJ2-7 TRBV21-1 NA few TGTGCCAGCAGCAAAATGGGACAAGCCTACGAGCAGTACTTC CASSKMGQAYEQYF
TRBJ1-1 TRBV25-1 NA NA TGTGCCAGCAGTGCCCGGTACACCCCTCCTGAAGCTTTCTTT CASSARYTPPEAFF
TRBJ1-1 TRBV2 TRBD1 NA TGTGCCAGCGACAGGGGACCCCGTGGGACTGAAGCTCTCTTT CASDRGPRGTEALF